This T cell receptor beta chain appears in the sequencing data of a study of beta chain features in type 1 diabetes. Study-wide findings and caveats: Shorter TCRB CDR3s, moderately but significantly so, marked every one of the four CD4+ subsets in Type 1 diabetes patients.

Every isolated RNA sample was fully reverse transcribed, so sequencing captured expressed TCRB transcripts. Measured with immunoSEQ multiplex PCR; TCRdb has only the in-frame clones, and not every one. The profile shows about 240,000 clones, approximately 15% of them singletons. CDR1 SGHDN and CDR2 FVKESK come from the germline V gene. The CDR3 contains 15 residues. This clone was seen a few times. Its antigen is as yet unknown. Sequencing used naive CD4+ T cells from blood. V usage is TRBV14 and J usage is TRBJ2-5; tentatively, D is TRBD1 (6 bases). The better agreement between TRBJ2-7 and the DNA end casts doubt on the J call. This sequence was found in a man aged 30-40 years with type 1 diabetes. The CDR3: CASSQARGTLYEQYF. The CDR3 DNA sequence: TGTGCCAGCAGCCAAGCCAGGGGCACTCTCTACGAGCAGTACTTC.